The source of this T cell receptor beta chain is a study of Ad26.COV2.S vaccination and SARS-CoV-2 variants. Findings of the study overall: Analyses that measured TCR breadth and depth may have underestimated total T cell responses.

CDR3 size: 18 residues. CDR1 and CDR2 (germline): SGHRS, YFSETQ. The V gene end was trimmed by 4 bases and the J gene end by 5 bases; junction bases not matched to a gene: 20. With regard to this clone: Its antigen is unidentified.

Sequencing used immunoSEQ multiplex PCR; TCRdb keeps in-frame clones, though not all of them. The table shows about 350,000 clones, with just over 90% occurring only once. Sequenced material: peripheral blood, taken after recovery from COVID-19. The chain employs TRBV5-1 and TRBJ2-7; 8 nucleotides line up with TRBD2. The receptor was isolated from a human donor who had recovered from COVID-19. The CDR3, as DNA: TGCGCCAGCAGCCGACGCGGTGCGGGGGGTCCCAACGTGAACGAGCAGTACTTC. Translation gives CASSRRGAGGPNVNEQYF. Full variable domain (outside the CDR3, taken from reference TRBV5-1 and TRBJ2-7): KAGVTQTPRYLIKTRGQQVTLSCSPISGHRSVSWYQQTPGQGLQFLFEYFSETQRNKGNFPGRFSGRQFSNSRSEMNVSTLELGDSALYLCASSRRGAGGPNVNEQYFGPGTRLTVT.